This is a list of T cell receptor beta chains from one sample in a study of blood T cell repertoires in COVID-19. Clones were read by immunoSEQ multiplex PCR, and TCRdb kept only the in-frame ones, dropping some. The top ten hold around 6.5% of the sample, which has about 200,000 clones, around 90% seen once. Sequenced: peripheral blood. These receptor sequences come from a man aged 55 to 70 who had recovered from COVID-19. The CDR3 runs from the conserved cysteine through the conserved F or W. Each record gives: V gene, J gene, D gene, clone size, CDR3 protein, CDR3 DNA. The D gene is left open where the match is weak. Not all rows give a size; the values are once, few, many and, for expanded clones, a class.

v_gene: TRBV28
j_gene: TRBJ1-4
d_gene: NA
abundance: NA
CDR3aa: CASRRRREDEKLFF
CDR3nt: TGTGCCAGCAGGCGTCGGCGGGAGGATGAAAAACTGTTTTTT

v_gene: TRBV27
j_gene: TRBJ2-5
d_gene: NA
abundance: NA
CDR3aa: CASSVLARPLETQYF
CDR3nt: TGTGCCAGCAGCGTCCTAGCGCGACCATTAGAGACCCAGTACTTC

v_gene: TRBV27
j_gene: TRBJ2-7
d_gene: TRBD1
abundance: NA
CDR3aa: CASSRQGVGYEQYF
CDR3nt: TGTGCCAGCAGTCGTCAGGGGGTCGGATACGAGCAGTACTTC

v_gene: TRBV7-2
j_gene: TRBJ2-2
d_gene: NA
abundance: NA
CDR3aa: CASSFGGVNTGELFF
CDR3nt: TGTGCCAGCAGCTTCGGCGGGGTGAACACCGGGGAGCTGTTTTTT

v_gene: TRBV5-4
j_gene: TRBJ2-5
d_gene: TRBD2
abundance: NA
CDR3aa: CASSSTSGRAGETQYF
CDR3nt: TGTGCCAGCAGCTCGACTAGCGGGAGGGCCGGAGAGACCCAGTACTTC

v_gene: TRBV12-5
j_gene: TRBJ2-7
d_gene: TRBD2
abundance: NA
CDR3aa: CASGLGGTSGTIRYEQYF
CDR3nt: TGTGCTAGTGGTTTGGGAGGGACTAGCGGGACCATAAGGTACGAGCAGTACTTC

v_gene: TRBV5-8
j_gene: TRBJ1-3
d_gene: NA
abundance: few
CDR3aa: CASSRDIASGNTIYF
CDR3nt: TGTGCCAGCTCGAGGGACATTGCCTCTGGAAACACCATATATTTT

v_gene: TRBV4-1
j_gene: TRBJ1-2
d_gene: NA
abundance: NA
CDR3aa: CASSQAGLGNYGYTF
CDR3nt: TGCGCCAGCAGCCAAGCAGGGTTAGGCAACTATGGCTACACCTTC

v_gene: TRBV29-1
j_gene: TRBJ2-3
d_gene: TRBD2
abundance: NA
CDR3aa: CSVDEYGGADTQYF
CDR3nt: TGCAGCGTTGATGAGTATGGGGGGGCAGATACGCAGTATTTT

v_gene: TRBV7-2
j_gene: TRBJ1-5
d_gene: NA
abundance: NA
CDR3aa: CASSLLGWGGNSNQPQHF
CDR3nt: TGTGCCAGCAGCTTACTGGGTTGGGGGGGAAATAGCAATCAGCCCCAGCATTTT

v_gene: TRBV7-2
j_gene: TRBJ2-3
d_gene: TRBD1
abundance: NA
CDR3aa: CASSTTGVSDTQYF
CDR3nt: TGTGCCAGCAGCACGACAGGGGTCTCGGATACGCAGTATTTT

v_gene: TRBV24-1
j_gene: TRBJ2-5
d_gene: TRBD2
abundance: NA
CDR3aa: CATSDATSGRDQETQYF
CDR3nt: TGTGCCACCAGTGACGCTACTAGCGGGAGGGACCAAGAGACCCAGTACTTC

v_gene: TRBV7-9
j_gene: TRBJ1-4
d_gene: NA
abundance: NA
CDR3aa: CASSPTGATNEKLFF
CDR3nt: TGTGCCAGCAGCCCCACAGGAGCAACTAATGAAAAACTGTTTTTT

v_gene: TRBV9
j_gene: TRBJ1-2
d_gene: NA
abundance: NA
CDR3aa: CASSAEVDIYGYTF
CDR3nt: TGTGCCAGCAGCGCTGAAGTAGACATCTATGGCTACACCTTC

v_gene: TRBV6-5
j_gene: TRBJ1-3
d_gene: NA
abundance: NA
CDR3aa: CASRQGNSGNTIYF
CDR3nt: TGTGCCAGCAGACAGGGCAATTCTGGAAACACCATATATTTT

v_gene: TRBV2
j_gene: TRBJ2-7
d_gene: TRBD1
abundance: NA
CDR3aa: CASSGQESYEQYF
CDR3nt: TGTGCCAGCTCCGGACAGGAGAGCTACGAGCAGTACTTC

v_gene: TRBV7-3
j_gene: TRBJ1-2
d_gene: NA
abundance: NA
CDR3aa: CASSLFQCYGYTF
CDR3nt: TGTGCCAGCAGCTTATTCCAGTGTTATGGCTACACCTTC